This T cell receptor (beta chain) was documented in a study of shared clonotypes between healthy human individuals. Overall study context: Per donor, three plates held CD4 naive cells, three held CD4 memory, two held CD8 naive and one held CD8 memory.

On this clone: The antigen remains unidentified.

Study findings and constraints: Generation probabilities were higher for clonotypes shared across all four sorted-subset donors than for unshared ones. How much donors shared clonotypes was expected to be affected by sequencing depth.

TCRdb keeps only in-frame clones here, not all; method: immunoSEQ multiplex PCR. The table records over a million clones, around 78% of them present only once. V was cut by 0 bases and J by 4 bases, with 11 bases left in between. Germline V lookup: CDR1 SGHAT, CDR2 FQNNGV. This CDR3 region has 15 residues. This chain connects TRBV11-2 to TRBJ2-3, with D perhaps TRBD2 (7 bases). Sequencing used memory CD4+ T cells from PBMCs. This sample's subset: CD45RA-negative fraction. The receptor's source is a man between 18 and 29 years old in good health. Some clones in this sample may be carry-over from other donors' samples. The CDR3 bases are TGTGCCAGCAGCTTAGATCGAGGGGGGGCAGATACGCAGTATTTT. Protein: CASSLDRGGADTQYF.